The 29 T cell receptor beta chains given below trace back to one sample, sequenced in a study of beta chain bispecific antibodies for T cell cancers. Study-level points and caveats: Versus anti-CD19, anti-TRBV12 exposure cut the TRBV12-3 share of TRBV signal by approximately 99%. The leukemia cells, rather than normal T cells, gave most of the targeted TRBV signal.

Either OKT3 anti-CD3 antibody or CD3/CD28 beads expanded T cells from blood mononuclear cells over 3 days. These receptors' antigens are unknown. TCRdb processed the 5' RACE reads anew with MiXCR; each CDR3 protein has one entry. The data hold tens of thousands of distinct CDR3 sequences, with 2% to 2.5% observed a single time. The sample in question was healthy donor T cells cultured with leukemia cells, obtained from a culture containing a bispecific antibody targeting TCR Vbeta12. Receptors originate from a human donor in good health. Some clones in this sample may be carry-over from other donors' samples.

This clonotype was seen ten or more times. The gene calls are TRBV29-1 and TRBJ2-2; D gene unclear. Trimming cost V 5 bases and J 5 bases, with 9 bases left between them. The CDR3 consists of 12 residues. Germline loops: CDR1 SQVTM, CDR2 ANQGSEA. The CDR3 DNA reads as TGCAGCGTTTGGTGGATAACCGGGGAGCTGTTTTTT. This codes for CSVWWITGELFF.

The chain joins TRBV28 to TRBJ1-2; tentatively, D is TRBD1 (5 bases). The CDR3 is 15 amino acids. Trimming pared 6 bases from V and 5 bases from J, leaving 19 bases between. CDR1 is MDHEN and CDR2 is SYDVKM in the germline V gene. In DNA, the CDR3 is TGTGCCAGCAGCGGCCGCGGGACTGTGAGATATGGCTACACCTTC. It yields the protein CASSGRGTVRYGYTF.

Sample share makes this clonotype medium-sized. The chain carries TRBV7-9 and TRBJ2-2; 10 bases match TRBD2. Germline-derived CDR1 and CDR2 are SEHNR and FQNEAQ (reference sequence). The CDR3 totals 20 residues. V dropped 0 bases and J dropped 5; count of bases not matched to a gene: 15. CDR3 nucleotide sequence: TGTGCCAGCAGCTTAGCGCCCTCTTGGACTAGCGGAGATTCTACCGGGGAGCTGTTTTTT. Translated, it gives CASSLAPSWTSGDSTGELFF. Complete variable domain (other parts from reference TRBV7-9 and TRBJ2-2): DTGVSQNPRHKITKRGQNVTFRCDPISEHNRLYWYRQTLGQGPEFLTYFQNEAQLEKSRLLSDRFSAERPKGSFSTLEIQRTEQGDSAMYLCASSLAPSWTSGDSTGELFFGEGSRLTVL.

This clonotype has ten or more counts. This rearrangement joins TRBV27 to TRBJ1-1; 9 bases fit TRBD1. The ends lost 5 bases at V and 1 base at J; junction bases unmatched: 11. This CDR3 is built from 17 residues. Germline assignment: CDR1 MNHEY and CDR2 SMNVEV (reference sequence). The CDR3 DNA sequence: TGTGCCAGCAGTATGACAGGGGGATGGGGCACGAACACTGAAGCTTTCTTT. Translated: CASSMTGGWGTNTEAFF.

This clonotype occurred many times. The chain uses TRBV4-2 and TRBJ2-7; no clear D. The V gene lost 0 bases and the J gene lost 6 bases, with 12 bases spanning the gap. Germline CDR1 and CDR2: LGHNA and YNFKEQ. This CDR3 comprises 14 residues. The CDR3 nucleotides are TGTGCCAGCAGCCAAGAACCCTCGCCCGTCGAGCAGTACTTC. Encoded protein: CASSQEPSPVEQYF.

Ten or more counts support this clonotype. The V gene is TRBV5-1, the J gene TRBJ1-2, with 8 bases matching TRBD1. Germline values: CDR1 SGHRS, CDR2 YFSETQ. This CDR3 has 15 amino acids. The trim removed 1 base at V and 3 bases at J, leaving 5 bases unmatched. In nucleotides, the CDR3 is TGCGCCAGCAGCTTGCGTCCGGGACAGGACTATGGCTACACCTTC. The encoded protein is CASSLRPGQDYGYTF.

This clonotype was seen many times. The J gene is TRBJ2-6, the V gene TRBV5-1; D not certain. Trimming shortened V by 2 bases and J by 2 bases, and 8 bases separated the two germline ends. The CDR3 consists of 15 residues. The V gene's germline CDR1 is SGHRS and CDR2 YFSETQ. CDR3 sequence (DNA): TGCGCCAGCAGCTTATCGTCCCCTGGGGCCAACGTCCTGACTTTC. Its protein product is CASSLSSPGANVLTF.

This clonotype was recorded many times. This chain uses TRBV20-1 with TRBJ1-2, with 7 bases identical to TRBD1. J was trimmed by 7 bases and V by 4 bases; bases with no gene match: 12. The germline V gene encodes CDR1 DFQATT and CDR2 SNEGSKA (reference sequence). CDR3 length equals 14 residues. CDR3 DNA: TGCAGTGCTACGGAGGAGAGGGGGCTTAGTGGCTACACCTTC. Translating gives CSATEERGLSGYTF.

In this sample, this clonotype turned up many times. The gene calls are TRBV19 and TRBJ1-2; possibly TRBD1 for D (6 bases). The CDR3 covers 11 residues. Germline CDR1 is LNHDA and CDR2 is SQIVND (reference sequence). The V and J ends lost 7 bases and 10 bases respectively, with 13 bases between them. This CDR3 is CASTGQFDYTF. CDR3 in DNA: TGTGCCAGTACTGGACAGTTTGACTACACCTTC.

In this sample, this clonotype turned up many times. V usage is TRBV5-1 and J usage is TRBJ1-6; D unclear. Between the trimmed V and J ends, which lost 1 base and 4 bases, there was a span of 12 bases. The CDR3 loop spans 16 amino acids. The germline gives CDR1 SGHRS, CDR2 YFSETQ. The DNA of the CDR3 is TGCGCCAGCAGCTTGAAGACGGGAAGTTATAATTCACCCCTCCACTTT. As protein: CASSLKTGSYNSPLHF.

This clonotype was recorded at least ten times. The chain is built from TRBV7-2 and TRBJ2-7, with TRBD2 as a possible D gene (5 bases). CDR1 is SGHTA, CDR2 FQGNSA, per germline. This CDR3 comprises 14 residues. The germline V and J ends were trimmed by 3 bases and 1 base, with 10 bases remaining between them. CDR3 amino acids: CASSFFGGSYEQYF. The CDR3 DNA reads TGTGCCAGCAGCTTTTTTGGCGGGTCCTACGAGCAGTACTTC.

This clonotype was detected many times. This chain connects TRBV20-1 to TRBJ1-5; D remains ambiguous. Between the trimmed V and J ends, which lost 0 bases and 2 bases, there was a span of 11 bases. Germline-derived CDR1 and CDR2 are DFQATT and SNEGSKA (reference sequence). This CDR3 is built from 15 residues. CDR3 sequence reads: CSARDPRAGNQPQHF. CDR3 bases: TGCAGTGCTAGAGATCCAAGGGCGGGCAATCAGCCCCAGCATTTT.

This clonotype was seen ten or more times. The gene calls are TRBV19 and TRBJ1-5, with a tentative D call TRBD1 (6 bases). The CDR3 has 15 residues. With 4 bases removed from V and 5 bases from J, the gap between germline ends came to 15 bases. Germline V gene sequence: CDR1 LNHDA, CDR2 SQIVND (reference sequence). Here the CDR3 reads CASSSRQVSHQPQHF. DNA of the CDR3: TGTGCCAGTAGTAGCCGACAGGTCTCCCATCAGCCCCAGCATTTT.

Many counts were recorded for this clonotype. The genes are TRBV19 and TRBJ2-7; D tentatively reads TRBD1 or TRBD2 (5 bases each). The V end lost 5 bases, the J end lost 3 bases, and 14 bases lay between the germline ends. CDR1 LNHDA and CDR2 SQIVND come from the germline V gene (reference sequence). This CDR3 spans 14 amino acids. Written as DNA, the CDR3 is TGTGCCAGTAGTGTACTCGGGGACGACTACGAGCAGTACTTC. It translates to CASSVLGDDYEQYF.

At least ten counts were recorded for this clonotype. This chain uses TRBV2 with TRBJ1-1; 7 positions agree with TRBD1. Per germline, CDR1 SNHLY and CDR2 FYNNEI. The ends lost 6 bases at V and 1 base at J; junction bases unmatched: 8. CDR3 length: 15 amino acids. CDR3 amino acids: CASSAWDSSNTEAFF. CDR3 coding DNA: TGTGCCAGCAGCGCCTGGGACAGCTCGAACACTGAAGCTTTCTTT.

The table lists this clonotype with many counts. The chain recombines TRBV5-5 with TRBJ1-6; D gene ambiguous. The CDR3 has 15 residues. V was pared by 0 bases and J by 9 bases, with 13 bases between. Germline V gene data show CDR1 as SGHKS and CDR2 as YYEKEE (reference sequence). CDR3 loop: CASSLEEGWGSPLHF. Here the CDR3 DNA reads TGTGCCAGCAGCTTGGAAGAGGGATGGGGTTCACCCCTCCACTTT.

Within the sample, this clonotype is medium-sized. V is TRBV5-1 and J is TRBJ2-1; D is unclear. The germline V gene has CDR1 SGHRS and CDR2 YFSETQ. V lost 3 bases, J lost 9 bases, and 7 bases lay in between. The length of the CDR3 is 11 residues. DNA for the CDR3: TGCGCCAGCAGCTACACGGGTGAGCAGTTCTTC. Translation: CASSYTGEQFF.

This chain links TRBV5-4 with TRBJ1-1; no clear D. V lost 1 base, J lost 5 bases, and 9 bases lay in between. Germline lookup yields CDR1 SGHNT and CDR2 YYREEE (reference sequence). The CDR3 spans 13 residues. CDR3 DNA sequence: TGTGCCAGCAGCTTGATCGAGGAGACTGAAGCTTTCTTT. Protein sequence: CASSLIEETEAFF. The variable domain in full, with the rest retrieved from reference TRBV5-4 and TRBJ1-1, is ETGVTQSPTHLIKTRGQQVTLRCSSQSGHNTVSWYQQALGQGPQFIFQYYREEENGRGNFPPRFSGLQFPNYSSELNVNALELDDSALYLCASSLIEETEAFFGQGTRLTVV.

This clonotype was seen repeatedly, ten times or more. The gene calls are TRBV10-2 and TRBJ1-1, with 8 positions matching TRBD1. V gave up 6 bases and J gave up 5 bases; unmatched junction bases: 5. The CDR3 consists of 13 residues. Germline V lookup: CDR1 WSHSY, CDR2 SAAADI. The CDR3 region is CASRDRGNTEAFF. As DNA, the CDR3 is TGCGCCAGCAGAGACAGGGGTAATACTGAAGCTTTCTTT.

This clonotype showed up many times. The rearrangement joins TRBV5-1 to TRBJ2-3, with D perhaps assigned TRBD1 or TRBD2 (6 bases each). The V gene lost 0 bases and the J gene lost 5 bases, with 10 bases spanning the gap. Looked up from germline, CDR1 is SGHRS and CDR2 is YFSETQ. The CDR3 is made up of 14 amino acids. CDR3: CASSLGGAEDTQYF. The CDR3 DNA sequence: TGCGCCAGCAGCTTGGGGGGGGCCGAAGATACGCAGTATTTT.

This clonotype was seen at least ten times. The chain carries TRBV7-2 and TRBJ2-5; the D is unclear. CDR3 length equals 15 residues. CDR1 and CDR2 (germline): SGHTA, FQGNSA. Trimming took off 2 bases at V and 5 bases at J, with 15 bases between the two ends. The DNA of the CDR3 is TGTGCCAGCAGCTTATTCCCGGAAGCCAGGGAGACCCAGTACTTC. Protein product: CASSLFPEARETQYF.

This clonotype appeared many times. This chain links TRBV6-1 with TRBJ2-7; the D gene is possibly TRBD1 (5 bases). The germline V gene has CDR1 MNHNS and CDR2 SASEGT. The CDR3 contains 12 residues. The V end lost 8 bases, the J end lost 4 bases, and 12 bases lay between the germline ends. The CDR3 DNA follows: TGTGCCAGCCGGGCAGGGTGGTACGAGCAGTACTTC. Its protein product is CASRAGWYEQYF.

V and J are TRBV4-2 and TRBJ2-1, with D unresolved. This CDR3 spans 13 amino acids. V lost 5 bases and J 7 bases, leaving 12 bases between the germline ends. The germline V gene has CDR1 LGHNA and CDR2 YNFKEQ. The CDR3 bases are TGTGCCAGCAGCATAAGTTTGAGAAATGAGCAGTTCTTC. This translates into CASSISLRNEQFF.

This clonotype occurred many times. The V and J genes are TRBV6-5 and TRBJ1-2, with 7 bases fitting TRBD1. J lost 0 bases, V lost 6 bases, and 7 bases had no gene match. CDR1 is MNHEY and CDR2 is SVGAGI in the germline V gene. The CDR3 contains 15 residues. The chain's CDR3 is CASRLGTAANYGYTF. The CDR3 DNA follows: TGTGCCAGCAGGCTAGGGACAGCTGCTAACTATGGCTACACCTTC.

This clonotype was picked up many times. V is TRBV15 and J is TRBJ2-1; a possible D gene is TRBD2 (6 bases). This CDR3 is built from 15 residues. Trimming removed 5 bases from V and 5 bases from J, with 16 bases in between. Germline values: CDR1 LNHNV, CDR2 YYDKDF (reference sequence). The CDR3, as DNA: TGTGCCACCAGCTTTTGGGGGGTGGAGAACAATGAGCAGTTCTTC. This codes for CATSFWGVENNEQFF.

This clonotype was seen ten or more times. The genes are TRBV2 and TRBJ2-5; D is possibly TRBD1 (7 bases). CDR3 length equals 13 residues. CDR1 is SNHLY and CDR2 is FYNNEI in the germline V gene. Trimming pared 6 bases from V and 5 bases from J, leaving 13 bases between. CDR3 sequence: CASRKGAGETQYF. CDR3 nucleotide sequence: TGTGCCAGCAGAAAGGGGGCGGGGGAGACCCAGTACTTC.

This clonotype was observed at least ten times. The rearrangement joins TRBV28 to TRBJ1-2, with D possibly being TRBD1 (5 bases). CDR3 size: 19 residues. Trimming pared 2 bases from V and 2 bases from J, leaving 24 bases between. The germline gives CDR1 MDHEN, CDR2 SYDVKM. The CDR3 bases are TGTGCCAGCAGTTTAGAGGTTGTTGGGGGACCCTCCACAAACTATGGCTACACCTTC. Residues: CASSLEVVGGPSTNYGYTF.

This clonotype was picked up many times. The chain uses TRBV30 and TRBJ2-5, with D uncertain. The germline V and J ends were trimmed by 4 bases and 2 bases, with 14 bases remaining between them. Germline loops: CDR1 GTSNPN, CDR2 SVGIG (reference sequence). The CDR3 is made up of 14 amino acids. The CDR3 coding sequence is TGTGCCTGGAATTTCTTAGGTATACAAGAGACCCAGTACTTC. It specifies CAWNFLGIQETQYF.

The rearrangement uses TRBV19 and TRBJ1-1, with a weak D call TRBD1 (5 bases). Between the trimmed V and J ends, which lost 6 bases and 1 base, there was a span of 18 bases. This CDR3 has 16 residues. Germline-derived CDR1 and CDR2 are LNHDA and SQIVND (reference sequence). CDR3 in DNA: TGTGCCAGTAGAAAGGAGGGGAGCCCAAGGAACACTGAAGCTTTCTTT. It is translated as CASRKEGSPRNTEAFF.